This T cell receptor beta chain was identified during a study of shared clonotypes between healthy human individuals. From CD4+ cells came CD45RA+ naive and CD45RA-negative memory subsets. Clones were read by immunoSEQ multiplex PCR, and TCRdb kept only the in-frame ones, dropping some. This sample has under 1,900,000 clones; 98% to 99% occur once, and the top ten carry 0.36%. Study-wide results and limits: The study's rarefaction showed incomplete sorted-subset sequencing despite large depth.

As to this clone: Its specificity is not known.

Trimming removed 7 bases from V and 6 bases from J; junction bases left unmatched: 18. From germline, CDR1 is LNHDA and CDR2 SQIVND (reference sequence). The CDR3 loop spans 19 amino acids. The receptor was derived from a man under 40 in good health. The sample consisted of naive CD4+ T cells sorted from blood. Subset reported: CD45RA+ positively selected. This rearrangement joins TRBV19 to TRBJ2-1, with 13 bases identical to TRBD2. The CDR3: CASTLGLAGALSHRNEQFF. In DNA form, the CDR3 reads TGTGCCAGTACCCTCGGACTAGCGGGAGCCCTATCTCACCGCAATGAGCAGTTCTTC.